Presented here are 28 T cell receptor beta chains from one specimen sequenced in a study of blood T cell repertoires in COVID-19. Sequencing used immunoSEQ multiplex PCR; TCRdb keeps in-frame clones, though not all of them. Here the sample spans 110,000 to 150,000 clones, 85% being singletons. Input material: PBMCs or T cells enriched from blood (not recorded which). These receptors came from a woman aged 40 to 49 who had recovered from COVID-19.

The chain has TRBV5-1 and TRBJ1-4; possible D gene TRBD1, 6 bases. The germline V gene has CDR1 SGHRS and CDR2 YFSETQ. Trimming removed 3 bases at V and 1 base at J, with 10 bases between. The CDR3 extends over 15 amino acids. DNA of the CDR3: TGCGCCAGCAGCTCCCAACAGGGAACTAATGAAAAACTGTTTTTT. Translating gives CASSSQQGTNEKLFF.

This clone was seen just once. The V call is TRBV7-2, the J call TRBJ1-1; D unclear. The CDR3 extends over 13 amino acids. Germline V gives CDR1 SGHTA, CDR2 FQGNSA. V lost 4 bases to trimming and J lost 0 bases, with 6 bases between them. The CDR3: CASSSPVNTEAFF. The DNA for the CDR3 is TGTGCCAGCAGCTCTCCAGTGAACACTGAAGCTTTCTTT.

For the CDR3, the DNA is TGTGCCAGCAGTGAGGTGGCGGGGGCATACAATGAGCAGTTCTTC. Amino acids: CASSEVAGAYNEQFF. The chain links TRBV6-4 to TRBJ2-1; D is possibly TRBD2 (7 bases). The length of the CDR3 is 15 residues. The germline gives CDR1 MRHNA, CDR2 SNTAGT. V lost 3 bases, J lost 4 bases, and 13 bases lay in between.

This clone was found a few times. The chain links TRBV18 to TRBJ2-1; maybe TRBD2 (6 bases). The CDR3 is 13 residues long. Germline loops: CDR1 KGHSH, CDR2 LQKENI. The V and J ends lost 3 bases and 9 bases respectively, with 12 bases between them. CDR3 region: CASSPASEGEQFF. The CDR3 nucleotides read TGTGCCAGCTCACCTGCTAGCGAGGGTGAGCAGTTCTTC. Full variable domain (remainder filled in from reference TRBV18 and TRBJ2-1): NAGVMQNPRHLVRRRGQEARLRCSPMKGHSHVYWYRQLPEEGLKFMVYLQKENIIDESGMPKERFSAEFPKEGPSILRIQQVVRGDSAAYFCASSPASEGEQFFGPGTRLTVL.

This chain connects TRBV3-1 (or the pseudogene TRBV3-2) to TRBJ2-7; TRBD2 agrees at 11 bases. Unmatched junction bases numbered 5, after V lost 2 bases and J lost 5 bases. CDR3 size: 15 residues. In germline, CDR1 is LGHDT, CDR2 YNNKEL (reference sequence). The CDR3 nucleotides are TGTGCCAGCAGCCAACAGACTAGCGGGGCCCACGAGCAGTACTTC. Translating it yields CASSQQTSGAHEQYF.

Note on this clone: The sample contains more than one DNA sequence encoding this CDR3. The chain joins TRBV9 to TRBJ2-1, with a tentative D call TRBD2 (6 bases). The germline V gene encodes CDR1 SGDLS and CDR2 YYNGEE. Trimming shortened V by 0 bases and J by 4 bases, and 11 bases separated the two germline ends. The CDR3 consists of 15 residues. The CDR3 bases are TGTGCCAGCAGCGTAGGAGGTGGGGGGTACAATGAGCAGTTCTTC. Translated: CASSVGGGGYNEQFF.

The chain couples TRBV11-2 to TRBJ2-2, with 12 bases identical to TRBD2. Trimming removed 5 bases from V and 6 bases from J; junction bases left unmatched: 7. The CDR3 covers 16 residues. Germline V gene lookup returns CDR1 SGHAT and CDR2 FQNNGV. The CDR3 spells CASSPSGGAGSGELFF. In nucleotides, the CDR3 is TGTGCCAGCAGCCCTAGCGGGGGGGCCGGGTCCGGGGAGCTGTTTTTT.

The chain is built from TRBV3-1 (or the pseudogene TRBV3-2) and TRBJ1-4; perhaps TRBD1 as D (6 bases). V dropped 4 bases and J dropped 7 bases, with 16 bases sitting between them. This CDR3 comprises 15 residues. In germline, CDR1 is LGHDT, CDR2 YNNKEL (reference sequence). The chain's CDR3 is CASSRPGAGGEKLFF. The CDR3, as DNA: TGTGCCAGCAGCCGACCAGGGGCGGGCGGTGAAAAACTGTTTTTT.

J is TRBJ2-7 and V is TRBV11-3; weak D call: TRBD2 (6 bases). The V end was cut by 0 bases, the J end by 6 bases, with 18 bases between. CDR1 is SGHNT and CDR2 is YENEEA in the germline V gene. The CDR3 runs to 16 residues. The CDR3 DNA reads as TGTGCCAGCAGCTTAGACGGGGGTGGACTACGGTGCGAGCAGTACTTC. Its protein product is CASSLDGGGLRCEQYF.

V and J are TRBV5-8 and TRBJ1-2; D gene unclear. This CDR3 contains 14 residues. The germline V and J ends were trimmed by 4 bases and 7 bases, with 17 bases remaining between them. The germline gives CDR1 SGHTS, CDR2 YDEGEE. The CDR3 reads CASSLHDPGFGYTF. CDR3 coding DNA: TGTGCCAGCAGCCTCCATGACCCAGGCTTTGGCTACACCTTC. Filled out from reference TRBV5-8 and TRBJ1-2, the complete variable domain reads EAGVTQSPTHLIKTRGQQATLRCSPISGHTSVYWYQQALGLGLQFLLWYDEGEERNRGNFPPRFSGRQFPNYSSELNVNALELEDSALYLCASSLHDPGFGYTFGSGTRLTVV.

The V and J genes are TRBV4-2 and TRBJ1-1, with 12 positions matching TRBD1. Germline V gene sequence: CDR1 LGHNA, CDR2 YNFKEQ. CDR3 length: 18 amino acids. V lost 5 bases and J lost 3; bases outside the gene matches: 13. CDR3 sequence reads: CASSSLLRDRGLDTEAFF. As DNA, the CDR3 is TGTGCCAGCAGCTCCCTCCTCCGGGACAGGGGGCTGGACACTGAAGCTTTCTTT.

The CDR3 DNA is TGTGCCAGCAGTTTTTCGGGGGGGCAGTTCTTC. Its translation is CASSFSGGQFF. The J gene is TRBJ2-1, the V gene TRBV12-3 or TRBV12-4; 7 bases are shared with TRBD2. Trimming cost V 3 bases and J 12 bases; bases outside gene matches: 2. The CDR3 consists of 11 residues.

V usage is TRBV12-3 or TRBV12-4 and J usage is TRBJ2-3; D not resolved. Trimming removed 3 bases from V and 3 bases from J, with 7 bases in between. This CDR3 is built from 13 residues. Here the CDR3 DNA reads TGTGCCAGCAGTTTTATCTTAACAGATACGCAGTATTTT. Amino acid sequence: CASSFILTDTQYF.

V and J are TRBV5-1 and TRBJ2-5, with 8 bases identical to TRBD2. This CDR3 is 17 amino acids long. Germline CDR1 reads SGHRS; CDR2 reads YFSETQ. With V trimmed by 5 bases and J by 2 bases, 14 bases remained unmatched. The CDR3 coding sequence is TGCGCCAGCAGGCCCGGGGGGGCAACAGTGGGGCAAGAGACCCAGTACTTC. Translated, it gives CASRPGGATVGQETQYF.

The gene calls are TRBV18 and TRBJ2-5; D gene ambiguous. This CDR3 spans 14 amino acids. Germline CDR1 and CDR2: KGHSH and LQKENI. V dropped 4 bases and J dropped 2 bases, with 11 bases sitting between them. Written as DNA, the CDR3 is TGTGCCAGCTCACTTAACTACGATCAAGAGACCCAGTACTTC. Protein: CASSLNYDQETQYF.

The chain employs TRBV15 and TRBJ1-3; D is possibly TRBD1 (5 bases). The germline gives CDR1 LNHNV, CDR2 YYDKDF (reference sequence). Trimming pared 0 bases from V and 1 base from J, leaving 10 bases between. This CDR3 region has 16 residues. CDR3 amino acids: CATSRDRGTSGNTIYF. The CDR3, as DNA: TGTGCCACCAGCAGAGATCGCGGGACTTCTGGAAACACCATATATTTT.

This chain links TRBV27 with TRBJ1-1; no reliable D call. V lost 6 bases to trimming and J lost 1 base, with 9 bases between them. This CDR3 is built from 13 residues. Looked up from germline, CDR1 is MNHEY and CDR2 is SMNVEV (reference sequence). The CDR3 coding sequence is TGTGCCAGCAGCGACACCTCGAACACTGAAGCTTTCTTT. It yields the protein CASSDTSNTEAFF.

The chain carries TRBV18 and TRBJ1-2; TRBD1 aligns across 7 bases. The CDR3 covers 15 residues. The trim removed 3 bases at V and 4 bases at J, leaving 8 bases unmatched. In germline, CDR1 is KGHSH, CDR2 LQKENI. CDR3 nucleotide sequence: TGTGCCAGCTCACCCGGGACAGAAAGGTCCTATGGCTACACCTTC. Its protein is CASSPGTERSYGYTF.

This clone was seen only once. This chain uses TRBV5-5 with TRBJ1-2; no definite D call. This CDR3 spans 13 amino acids. Trimming removed 3 bases at V and 3 bases at J, with 9 bases between. CDR1 SGHKS and CDR2 YYEKEE come from the germline V gene (reference sequence). Here the CDR3 DNA reads TGTGCCAGCAGCTCGACATCATACTATGGCTACACCTTC. It is translated as CASSSTSYYGYTF.

A single count supports this clone. V and J are TRBV11-2 and TRBJ2-6; D perhaps matches TRBD1 (7 bases). The CDR3 is made up of 17 amino acids. V was clipped by 3 bases and J by 1 base, with 13 bases between them. Germline V gives CDR1 SGHAT, CDR2 FQNNGV. The CDR3 nucleotides read TGTGCCAGCAGCTTGGATGCAGGGGGGTCTGGGGCCAACGTCCTGACTTTC. Translation gives CASSLDAGGSGANVLTF. Full variable domain (missing parts from reference TRBV11-2 and TRBJ2-6): EAGVAQSPRYKIIEKRQSVAFWCNPISGHATLYWYQQILGQGPKLLIQFQNNGVVDDSQLPKDRFSAERLKGVDSTLKIQPAKLEDSAVYLCASSLDAGGSGANVLTFGAGSRLTVL.

This clone was observed a handful of times. This chain connects TRBV27 to TRBJ1-1; 8 nucleotides match TRBD1. Trimming removed 8 bases from V and 4 bases from J; junction bases left unmatched: 9. The CDR3 is 14 residues long. Germline V gene data show CDR1 as MNHEY and CDR2 as SMNVEV (reference sequence). The CDR3 nucleotides are TGTGCCAGCTCCTTGACAGGGGCCGGCACTGAAGCTTTCTTT. Its protein is CASSLTGAGTEAFF.

The V call is TRBV25-1, the J call TRBJ2-5, with 13 bases fitting TRBD2. Germline V gene data show CDR1 as MGHDK and CDR2 as SYGVNS. The CDR3 has 14 amino acids. The V and J ends lost 8 bases and 4 bases, in that order; junction bases with no gene match: 4. The CDR3 spells CASGGLAGRETQYF. In DNA, the CDR3 is TGTGCCAGCGGGGGACTAGCGGGAAGAGAGACCCAGTACTTC.

This clone has only one observation. Other DNA sequences of this sample code for an identical CDR3. V is TRBV29-1 and J is TRBJ1-5, with D perhaps matching TRBD1 (6 bases). CDR1 is SQVTM, CDR2 ANQGSEA, per germline. CDR3 length equals 13 residues. Between the trimmed V and J ends, which lost 6 bases and 2 bases, there was a span of 11 bases. Here the CDR3 DNA reads TGCAGCGTCGCGGACAGTGGCAATCAGCCCCAGCATTTT. Its translation: CSVADSGNQPQHF.

This clone was detected once. This sequence joins TRBV5-1 and TRBJ2-5; 7 bases map to TRBD1. From germline, CDR1 is SGHRS and CDR2 YFSETQ. This CDR3 region has 15 residues. V shed 0 bases, J shed 5 bases, and the junction held 7 bases outside the gene matches. CDR3 nucleotides: TGCGCCAGCAGCTTGGCTGGACAGGAGGTGGAGACCCAGTACTTC. This encodes CASSLAGQEVETQYF. Using reference TRBV5-1 and TRBJ2-5 for the parts outside the CDR3, the full variable domain is KAGVTQTPRYLIKTRGQQVTLSCSPISGHRSVSWYQQTPGQGLQFLFEYFSETQRNKGNFPGRFSGRQFSNSRSEMNVSTLELGDSALYLCASSLAGQEVETQYFGPGTRLLVL.

The genes are TRBV20-1 and TRBJ2-3, with D possibly matching TRBD1 (6 bases). The CDR3 sequence is 11 residues long. Germline CDR1 reads DFQATT; CDR2 reads SNEGSKA (reference sequence). Deletions cut 0 bases from V and 11 bases from J, with 9 bases between. CDR3 DNA: TGCAGTGCTAGAGAGGGGGCAGTGCAGTATTTT. Translating gives CSAREGAVQYF.

The CDR3 DNA reads TGTGCCAGCAGCACAGGGGGGGACACTGAAGCTTTCTTT. This sequence encodes CASSTGGDTEAFF. The chain employs TRBV7-3 and TRBJ1-1; TRBD1 aligns across 8 bases. The CDR3 is 13 residues long. Trimming removed 5 bases from V and 3 bases from J; junction bases left unmatched: 2. Looked up from germline, CDR1 is SGHTA and CDR2 is FQGTGA.

The chain couples TRBV6-5 to TRBJ2-5; no firm D call. Germline lookup yields CDR1 MNHEY and CDR2 SVGAGI. This CDR3 spans 11 amino acids. Between the trimmed V and J ends, which lost 6 bases and 4 bases, there was a span of 6 bases. The CDR3 sequence: CASSHRETQYF. In DNA form, the CDR3 reads TGTGCCAGCAGCCACAGAGAGACCCAGTACTTC.

The chain has TRBV5-1 and TRBJ1-6, with D possibly matching TRBD1 (5 bases). CDR3 length equals 15 residues. V lost 0 bases to trimming and J lost 4 bases, with 8 bases between them. Germline CDR1 and CDR2: SGHRS and YFSETQ. The CDR3 loop is CASSLEDSYNSPLHF. The CDR3 bases are TGCGCCAGCAGCTTGGAAGACAGTTATAATTCACCCCTCCACTTT.